This T cell receptor beta chain stems from a study of T cells after yellow fever vaccination. There are a few counts of this clonotype. MiXCR, applied by TCRdb to the 5' RACE reads, yields one record per CDR3 protein. The sample records around 250,000 distinct CDR3 sequences, 6.5% to 8.5% being singletons. Sequencing was performed on CD4+ T cells sorted from PBMCs, taken 15 days after the yellow fever booster vaccination. This clonotype was sampled from a man aged 25-45 years who received the YFV17D yellow fever vaccine.

CDR3 loop: CASSLGGGRSNQPQHF. CDR3 nucleotide sequence: TGTGCCAGCAGCTTGGGCGGCGGGCGGAGCAATCAGCCCCAGCATTTT. The chain carries TRBV7-2 and TRBJ1-5, with D uncertain. Germline values: CDR1 SGHTA, CDR2 FQGNSA. The CDR3 extends over 16 amino acids. Deletions cut 3 bases from V and 1 base from J, with 13 bases between.